These T cell receptor beta chains were read from a single sample in a study of cytomegalovirus exposure and HLA in healthy donors. The assay was immunoSEQ multiplex PCR, and TCRdb's table has in-frame clones only and misses some. Here the sample spans 150,000 to 190,000 clones, around 75% being singletons. Input material: PBMCs. These receptors were taken from a man younger than 35 in good health and CMV-seronegative. CDR3s include the opening cysteine and the closing phenylalanine or tryptophan. The D gene is left open where the match is weak. The size field is filled for only some rows; it gives once, few, many or a size class.

>TRBV9|NA|NA|TRBJ2-5
TGTGCCAGCAGCGTAGGGGAGGTGGGGACCCAGTACTTC
CASSVGEVGTQYF
>TRBV6-1|TRBD1|NA|TRBJ2-2
TGTGCCGGTAAGGGACAGGGGCGACGGGAGCTGTTTTTT
CAGKGQGRRELFF
>TRBV2|TRBD2|NA|TRBJ2-1
TGTGCCAGCAGGTCCGGGACTAGCGGGAGGGGGGGCAATGAGCAGTTCTTC
CASRSGTSGRGGNEQFF
>TRBV4-1|TRBD2|NA|TRBJ2-2
TGCGCCAGCAGAGAGCGGGATGGGACCGGGGAGCTGTTTTTT
CASRERDGTGELFF
>TRBV9|NA|NA|TRBJ2-3
TGTGCCAGCAGCGTAGATCGGCCAGCGGGTGGCGCAGATACGCAGTATTTT
CASSVDRPAGGADTQYF
>TRBV6-6|NA|NA|TRBJ2-3
TGTGCCAGCAGTCCTTCGTTTGTGAGCACAGATACGCAGTATTTT
CASSPSFVSTDTQYF
>TRBV9|NA|few|TRBJ2-1
TGTGCCAGCAGCGTAGACCCTAGCTCCTACAATGAGCAGTTCTTC
CASSVDPSSYNEQFF
>TRBV6-4|NA|few|TRBJ2-1
TGTGCCAGCAGTCAAGACGGCGGAGCGAATGAGAATGAGCAGTTCTTC
CASSQDGGANENEQFF
>TRBV6-5|NA|NA|TRBJ1-2
TGTGCCAGCAGGCTAAACCTCGGGGGCTACACCTTC
CASRLNLGGYTF
>TRBV27|TRBD1|NA|TRBJ2-7
TGTGCCAGCAGTTTTAGTTGGGACAGGGGAATCCACTCCTACGAGCAGTACTTC
CASSFSWDRGIHSYEQYF
>TRBV5-4|TRBD1|NA|TRBJ2-6
TGTGCCAGCAGCCTTTGGACAGGGAGCTCTGGGGCCAACGTCCTGACTTTC
CASSLWTGSSGANVLTF
>TRBV19|NA|few|TRBJ2-7
TGTGCCAGTAGTATAGTTGGGACTGCGTCCTACGAGCAGTACTTC
CASSIVGTASYEQYF
>TRBV10-3|NA|once|TRBJ2-3
TGTGCCATCAGTGAAAGTCAGGGGGGACGCACAGATACGCAGTATTTT
CAISESQGGRTDTQYF
>TRBV12-5|TRBD2|NA|TRBJ2-1
TGTGCTAGTGGCATTCTAGCGGGAGCAAGGAATGAGCAGTTCTTC
CASGILAGARNEQFF
>TRBV7-8|NA|once|TRBJ1-1
TGTGCCAGCAGCTTAGAGGTGGGGGCCACTGAAGCTTTCTTT
CASSLEVGATEAFF
>TRBV6-5|TRBD1|NA|TRBJ1-5
TGTGCCAGCAGTTCCGACAGGGCTCAGCCCCAGCATTTT
CASSSDRAQPQHF
>TRBV7-2|NA|NA|TRBJ1-3
TGTGCCAGCAGCCCCTGGGGGGTCGGAGGAAACACCATATATTTT
CASSPWGVGGNTIYF
>TRBV6-5|NA|NA|TRBJ1-2
TGTGCCAGCAGTTATGGGCGCAGGGGTAGTTATGGCTACACCTTC
CASSYGRRGSYGYTF
>TRBV7-9|TRBD1|few|TRBJ2-7
TGTTCCAGCAGCCCCCCAGAGGGACAGGGATTCTACGAGCAGTACTTC
CSSSPPEGQGFYEQYF
>TRBV6-5|TRBD2|NA|TRBJ2-1
TGTGCCAGCAGTTACTTCGGGGGAGGGGCCTGGGATGAGCAGTTCTTC
CASSYFGGGAWDEQFF
>TRBV30|NA|NA|TRBJ1-1
TGTGCCTGGAGTGGACGTCAGGGGACGTCGATCACTGAAGCTTTCTTT
CAWSGRQGTSITEAFF
>TRBV27|TRBD2|once|TRBJ2-1
TGTGCCAGCAGTGGGCGGGCGGGAGGAGTGAATGAGCAGTTCTTC
CASSGRAGGVNEQFF
>TRBV19|TRBD1|NA|TRBJ2-1
TGTGCCAGTAGTATCCAGGGGGCGAGAGATGAGCAGTTCTTC
CASSIQGARDEQFF
>TRBV28|TRBD1|NA|TRBJ2-1
TGTGCCAGCAGTTTGGACAGGGTTGTCGAGAATGAGCAGTTCTTC
CASSLDRVVENEQFF
>TRBV27|TRBD2|NA|TRBJ2-3
TGTGCCACTGCCTTTAGCGGGAGTGGCACAGATACGCAGTATTTT
CATAFSGSGTDTQYF
>TRBV19|TRBD2|NA|TRBJ2-3
TGTGCCAGTAGGGGACTAGCCACAGATACGCAGTATTTT
CASRGLATDTQYF
>TRBV7-9|NA|once|TRBJ2-1
TGTGCCAGCAGCTTAACCGCTAGTGAGCAGTTCTTC
CASSLTASEQFF
>TRBV7-6|NA|NA|TRBJ2-3
TGTGCCAGCAGCCACCCCCTTAGCGCGGAGACAGATACGCAGTATTTT
CASSHPLSAETDTQYF
>TRBV19|NA|few|TRBJ1-1
TGTGCCAGTACCACCGCGGGACGCTTGAACACTGAAGCTTTCTTT
CASTTAGRLNTEAFF
>TRBV4-1|NA|NA|TRBJ2-7
TGCGCCAGCAGCCAAGAACAGGGAATCGTGTACGAGCAGTACTTC
CASSQEQGIVYEQYF